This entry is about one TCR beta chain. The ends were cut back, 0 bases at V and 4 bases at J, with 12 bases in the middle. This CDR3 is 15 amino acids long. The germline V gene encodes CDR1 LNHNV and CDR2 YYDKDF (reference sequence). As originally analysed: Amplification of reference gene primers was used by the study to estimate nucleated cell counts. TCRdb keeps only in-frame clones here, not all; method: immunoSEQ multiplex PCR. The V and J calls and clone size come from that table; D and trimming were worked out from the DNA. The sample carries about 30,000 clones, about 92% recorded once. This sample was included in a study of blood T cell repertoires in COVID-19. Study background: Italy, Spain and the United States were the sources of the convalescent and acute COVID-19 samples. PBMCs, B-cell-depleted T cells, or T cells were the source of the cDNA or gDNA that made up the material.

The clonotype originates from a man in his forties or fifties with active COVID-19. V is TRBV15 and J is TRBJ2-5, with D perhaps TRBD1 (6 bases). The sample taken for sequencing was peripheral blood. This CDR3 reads CATSRDAQGRETQYF. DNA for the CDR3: TGTGCCACCAGCAGAGATGCCCAGGGGCGAGAGACCCAGTACTTC.